The rows below give T cell receptor beta chains drawn from one sample of a study of beta chain features in type 1 diabetes. Clones were sequenced by immunoSEQ multiplex PCR, and TCRdb holds only the in-frame ones, with some missing. Of around 150,000 clones listed, about 9% are singletons. The sequenced material came from central memory CD4+ T cells from blood. The receptors come from a woman in her thirties with type 1 diabetes. Both conserved end residues are part of each CDR3. The D gene is left open where the match is weak. Some rows have no size entry. The others give once, few or many, or a class for an expanded clone.

size	V	D	J	CDR3	DNA
NA	TRBV11-2	NA	TRBJ1-1	CASSYGQLNTEAFF	TGTGCCAGCAGCTACGGACAGTTGAACACTGAAGCTTTCTTT
few	TRBV7-9	NA	TRBJ2-5	CASSFGGRQETQYF	TGTGCCAGCAGCTTCGGGGGAAGGCAAGAGACCCAGTACTTC
NA	TRBV29-1	TRBD1	TRBJ2-7	CSVNRDRGHEQYF	TGCAGCGTGAACAGGGACAGGGGGCACGAGCAGTACTTC
few	TRBV7-9	NA	TRBJ2-1	CASSSRASENEQFF	TGTGCCAGCAGCTCCCGGGCTAGCGAAAATGAGCAGTTCTTC
few	TRBV5-4	TRBD2	TRBJ2-7	CASSLTSGTTYEQYF	TGTGCCAGCAGCTTGACTAGCGGGACTACCTACGAGCAGTACTTC
NA	TRBV7-9	TRBD1	TRBJ1-2	CASSPGTGIGGYTF	TGTGCCAGCAGCCCCGGGACAGGTATTGGCGGCTACACCTTC
few	TRBV30	TRBD1	TRBJ1-2	CAWSVRGQGALYGYTF	TGTGCCTGGAGTGTACGGGGACAGGGGGCTCTCTATGGCTACACCTTC
NA	TRBV30	TRBD2	TRBJ2-7	CAWSGLADEQYF	TGTGCCTGGAGTGGACTAGCGGACGAGCAGTACTTC
few	TRBV19	TRBD1	TRBJ1-1	CASRPRGQGTLNTEAFF	TGTGCCAGCCGCCCCCGTGGACAGGGGACGTTGAACACTGAAGCTTTCTTT
NA	TRBV7-2	NA	TRBJ2-1	CASSLAYRTEQFF	TGTGCCAGCAGCTTAGCGTACAGGACGGAGCAGTTCTTC
few	TRBV11-2	NA	TRBJ1-1	CASSFRLNTEAFF	TGTGCCAGCAGTTTTCGACTAAACACTGAAGCTTTCTTT
few	TRBV30	TRBD1	TRBJ2-3	CACSGTGGWYTQYF	TGTGCCTGCTCCGGGACAGGGGGCTGGTATACGCAGTATTTT
few	TRBV27	TRBD2	TRBJ2-7	CASSFFSGHREQYF	TGTGCCAGCAGTTTCTTTAGCGGGCACCGCGAGCAGTACTTC
few	TRBV5-1	NA	TRBJ2-5	CASSDYEETQYF	TGCGCCAGCAGCGATTACGAGGAGACCCAGTACTTC
NA	TRBV27	TRBD1	TRBJ2-5	CASSPRQGGETQYF	TGTGCCAGCAGTCCCCGACAGGGGGGAGAGACCCAGTACTTC
few	TRBV5-1	NA	TRBJ2-2	CASSLASGATGELFF	TGCGCCAGCAGCTTGGCGTCGGGAGCGACCGGGGAGCTGTTTTTT
NA	TRBV7-8	NA	TRBJ1-1	CASSDGEWALAEAFF	TGTGCCAGCAGCGACGGGGAGTGGGCTTTGGCTGAAGCTTTCTTT
NA	TRBV5-4	TRBD1	TRBJ2-7	CASSLGTGTLSYEQYF	TGTGCCAGCAGCTTGGGGACAGGGACCCTCTCCTACGAGCAGTACTTC
few	TRBV15	NA	TRBJ2-7	CATSTGGTVYEQYF	TGTGCCACCAGCACGGGCGGGACCGTCTACGAGCAGTACTTC
NA	TRBV5-1	NA	TRBJ2-1	CASSPRGEGYNEQFF	TGCGCCAGCAGCCCGCGGGGAGAGGGTTACAATGAGCAGTTCTTC
NA	TRBV30	TRBD1	TRBJ2-7	CAWNPGQGTHEQYF	TGTGCCTGGAACCCGGGACAGGGTACCCACGAGCAGTACTTC
few	TRBV2	TRBD1	TRBJ1-3	CASRWDSSGNTIYF	TGTGCCAGCAGGTGGGACAGCTCTGGAAACACCATATATTTT
NA	TRBV7-3	NA	TRBJ2-3	CASSPNSGGTDTQYF	TGTGCCAGCAGCCCCAATTCCGGAGGCACAGATACGCAGTATTTT
many	TRBV4-2	NA	TRBJ2-7	CASSQASEAYEQYF	TGTGCCAGCAGCCAAGCTAGCGAAGCCTACGAGCAGTACTTC
NA	TRBV7-2	NA	TRBJ2-1	CASSLEEHNEQFF	TGTGCCAGCAGCTTGGAGGAGCACAATGAGCAGTTCTTC
NA	TRBV6-5	NA	TRBJ2-5	CASSYSAGQETQYF	TGTGCCAGCAGTTACTCAGCGGGTCAGGAGACCCAGTACTTC